This TCR beta chain was sequenced during a study of CD8+ T cells in alopecia areata. Comments on this clone: Its specificity is unknown.

Study observations and caveats: Patients displayed less clarity in TCR sharing than mice, a finding possibly related to HLA. For lesional scalp, especially alopecia totalis/universalis, clonality was higher than in normal scalp. Tissue-resident alphabeta T cells belonging to normal skin likewise get sequenced within scalp specimens.

V lost 2 bases, J lost 0 bases, and 10 bases lay in between. Germline CDR1 and CDR2: SQVTM and ANQGSEA. CDR3 length: 15 residues. TCR sequencing used cDNA made by reverse transcription of extracted RNA. Sequenced by immunoSEQ multiplex PCR; TCRdb stores in-frame clones only, minus some. In the table there are about 150,000 clones, 62% of which are singletons. The sequence derives from a human donor in good health. This sequence joins TRBV29-1 and TRBJ2-2; no clear D gene. Sequencing used CD8+ T cells sorted from blood. The CDR3 is CSVEFGGTNTGELFF. CDR3 DNA sequence: TGCAGCGTTGAATTTGGCGGAACGAACACCGGGGAGCTGTTTTTT.